The source of this T cell receptor (beta chain) is a study of cytomegalovirus exposure and HLA in healthy donors. Study findings and constraints: No immune exposure information besides CMV serostatus was available. With later analysis, a missense DCLRE1C variant became linked to TCR beta V- and J-gene trimming.

As regards this clone: Its antigen is undetermined.

Use of 60 Vbeta and 13 Jbeta primers characterized the PCR. Sequenced by immunoSEQ multiplex PCR; TCRdb stores in-frame clones only, minus some. The sample includes about 100,000 clones, around 75% of them seen just once. The J segment lost 2 bases and the V segment lost 4 bases, leaving 9 bases of the junction unmatched. Per germline, CDR1 LNHDA and CDR2 SQIVND (reference sequence). The length of the CDR3 is 17 residues. The sequence derives from a man aged 50 to 60 in good health and CMV-seronegative. V is TRBV19 and J is TRBJ2-2; 8 nucleotides agree with TRBD1. Sequenced sample: PBMCs. The DNA of the CDR3 is TGTGCCAGTAGTAGCTGGACAGGGAGAGGTAACACCGGGGAGCTGTTTTTT. Amino acids: CASSSWTGRGNTGELFF. Supplemented by reference TRBV19 and TRBJ2-2, the full variable domain reads DGGITQSPKYLFRKEGQNVTLSCEQNLNHDAMYWYRQDPGQGLRLIYYSQIVNDFQKGDIAEGYSVSREKKESFPLTVTSAQKNPTAFYLCASSSWTGRGNTGELFFGEGSRLTVL.